This T cell receptor (beta chain) comes out of a study of OX40 agonist ivuxolimab in advanced cancers. Background on the study: Of mixed ages from roughly 23 to 80 and averaging about 60 years, the group was over 80% male. Study observations and caveats: Low normalized T-cell clonal expansion was also seen in some nonresponders.

This clone was recorded once. Its antigen remains unidentified. Assay: immunoSEQ multiplex PCR; the TCRdb copy retains only in-frame clones and omits some. The data contain fewer than 70,000 clones, 85% of them singletons. The CDR3 sequence is 14 residues long. The V end was cut by 5 bases, the J end by 7 bases, with 17 bases between. Germline V gives CDR1 MNHNY, CDR2 SVGAGI (reference sequence). The specimen was CD4+ or CD8+ T cells sorted from blood, collected in a trial of the OX40 agonist ivuxolimab. The genes are TRBV6-6 and TRBJ1-1; perhaps TRBD1 as D (5 bases). The clonotype originates from an adult with an advanced solid tumor such as melanoma, head and neck, liver or kidney cancer. CDR3 nucleotide sequence: TGTGCCAGCAGTCGCCGGAGGGGCGATGATGAAGCTTTCTTT. Translation gives CASSRRRGDDEAFF.